Shown below are 6 T cell receptor beta chains from a single sample sequenced in a study of regulatory T cells in long-lasting Graves disease. For TCR beta, libraries came from iRepertoire HTBI primers and Arm-PCR of CDR3 regions. Each CDR3 protein gets one entry after TCRdb re-called the multiplex PCR reads with MiXCR. The sample holds 320,000 or so distinct CDR3 sequences, more than 15% seen once. Stated time point: newly diagnosed GD, antithyroid drugs for less than 3 months. PBMCs were the source of the RNA used for TCR sequencing. Source: peripheral blood mononuclear cells (PBMCs), taken at new diagnosis, from a patient treated with antithyroid drugs. The receptor set was obtained from a female donor with Graves disease.

At least ten counts were recorded for this clonotype. The chain employs TRBV20-1 and TRBJ2-5, with a tentative D call TRBD2 (5 bases). CDR1 is DFQATT, CDR2 SNEGSKA, per germline (reference sequence). This CDR3 contains 14 residues. Trimming removed 1 base from V and 2 bases from J, with 11 bases in between. The DNA of the CDR3 is TGCAGTGCTAGAGTGGCCCCGGGGCAAGAGACCCAGTACTTC. This gives the protein CSARVAPGQETQYF.

The sample holds a few counts of this clonotype. CDR3 protein: CASSSLRDNQPQHF. Here the CDR3 DNA reads TGTGCCAGCAGCTCCTTACGGGACAATCAGCCCCAGCATTTT. This chain joins TRBV7-9 and TRBJ1-5, with unresolved D. The length of the CDR3 is 14 residues. V lost 4 bases, J lost 3 bases, and 10 bases lay in between. Germline V gene lookup returns CDR1 SEHNR and CDR2 FQNEAQ (reference sequence).

This clonotype was seen ten or more times. The V gene is TRBV28, the J gene TRBJ2-2; D call uncertain. The V gene's germline CDR1 is MDHEN and CDR2 SYDVKM. V lost 10 bases and J 1 base, leaving 10 bases between the germline ends. The CDR3 spans 13 residues. The CDR3 DNA sequence: TGTGCCACCATTAAGGAGAACACCGGGGAGCTGTTTTTT. Translating it yields CATIKENTGELFF.

The chain joins TRBV19 to TRBJ1-2, with D hard to call. Germline CDR1 LNHDA, CDR2 SQIVND (reference sequence). The CDR3 length is 15 residues. V lost 5 bases, J lost 4 bases, and 17 bases lay in between. In DNA, the CDR3 is TGTGCCAGTAGTCCCACGACACCCCTTCCCTATGGCTACACCTTC. Protein sequence: CASSPTTPLPYGYTF. Complete variable domain (other parts from reference TRBV19 and TRBJ1-2): DGGITQSPKYLFRKEGQNVTLSCEQNLNHDAMYWYRQDPGQGLRLIYYSQIVNDFQKGDIAEGYSVSREKKESFPLTVTSAQKNPTAFYLCASSPTTPLPYGYTFGSGTRLTVV.

This clonotype was recorded only once. The chain couples TRBV7-8 to TRBJ1-5; TRBD1 aligns across 8 bases. Germline CDR1 is SGHVS and CDR2 is FQNEAQ. The CDR3 is made up of 16 amino acids. J gave up 0 bases and V 1 base, and 2 bases lay outside the gene matches. This chain's CDR3 is CASSLGQGNSNQPQHF. CDR3 DNA: TGTGCCAGCAGCTTAGGACAGGGGAATAGCAATCAGCCCCAGCATTTT.

As concerns this clonotype: Since a far larger clone is one base different, this is likely a read error. This chain uses TRBV11-2 with TRBJ2-1; unclear D gene. Germline-derived CDR1 and CDR2 are SGHAT and FQNNGV. V lost 1 base and J 13 bases, leaving 17 bases between the germline ends. The CDR3 sequence is 14 residues long. The CDR3: CASSLVRVTETQFF. CDR3 sequence (DNA): TGTGCCAGCAGCTTAGTCCGTGTTACTGAGACCCAGTTCTTC.